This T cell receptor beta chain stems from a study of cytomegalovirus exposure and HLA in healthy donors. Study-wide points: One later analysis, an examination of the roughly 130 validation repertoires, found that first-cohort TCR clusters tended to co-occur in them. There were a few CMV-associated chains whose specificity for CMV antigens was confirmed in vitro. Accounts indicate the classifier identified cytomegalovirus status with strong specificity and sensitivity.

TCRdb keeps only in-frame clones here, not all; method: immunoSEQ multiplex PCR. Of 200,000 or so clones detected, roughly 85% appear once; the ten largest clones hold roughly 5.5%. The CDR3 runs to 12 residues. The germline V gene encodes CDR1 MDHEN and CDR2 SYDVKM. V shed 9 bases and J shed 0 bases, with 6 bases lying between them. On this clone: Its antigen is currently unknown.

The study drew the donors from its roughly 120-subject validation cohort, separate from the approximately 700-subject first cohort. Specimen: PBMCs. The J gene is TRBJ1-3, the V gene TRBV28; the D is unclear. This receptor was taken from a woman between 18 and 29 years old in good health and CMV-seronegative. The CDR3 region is CASKSSGNTIYF. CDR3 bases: TGTGCCAGTAAAAGCTCTGGAAACACCATATATTTT. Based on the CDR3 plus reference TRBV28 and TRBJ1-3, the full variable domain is DVKVTQSSRYLVKRTGEKVFLECVQDMDHENMFWYRQDPGLGLRLIYFSYDVKMKEKGDIPEGYSVSREKKERFSLILESASTNQTSMYLCASKSSGNTIYFGEGSWLTVV.